This entry describes one T cell receptor (beta chain). The antigen is undetermined. This record comes from a study of cytomegalovirus exposure and HLA in healthy donors. Study at large: Drawn from HLA-typed donors, approximately 85 million unique TCRs were held in an early data release. Points from the study as a whole: DRB1 had the most TCR associations and HLA-C the fewest, a later analysis found, with rates varying by HLA locus.

Amplification used 60 Vbeta primers and 13 Jbeta primers. Produced via immunoSEQ multiplex PCR; TCRdb's table is partial and in-frame only. Altogether about 220,000 clones are present, 82% being singletons, with the ten largest covering 4.5% to 6%. Sample: PBMCs. This clonotype was obtained from a middle-aged woman in good health and CMV-seropositive.

The CDR3 DNA follows: TGTGCCAGCTCACAACAGGGAAACGAGCAGTACTTC. This gives the protein CASSQQGNEQYF. The V gene is TRBV18, the J gene TRBJ2-7; TRBD1 might be the D (6 bases). Trimming cost V 4 bases and J 5 bases, with 9 bases left between them. CDR1 and CDR2 (germline): KGHSH, LQKENI. The CDR3 runs to 12 residues.